This T cell receptor (beta chain) was sequenced for a study of shared clonotypes between healthy human individuals. Overall study: Each donor's CD8 memory used one plate, CD8 naive two, each CD4 subset three.

To note about this clone: Its antigen remains unknown.

The CDR3 consists of 16 residues. With V trimmed by 0 bases and J by 4 bases, 7 bases remained unmatched. Germline assignment: CDR1 SGHDT and CDR2 YYEEEE. Regarding the study as a whole: Rarefaction showed that sequencing of sorted subsets was incomplete (despite large depth).

For each subset, genomic DNA was distributed in equal portions over several immunoSEQ plates. The data were produced by immunoSEQ multiplex PCR, yet TCRdb's version contains in-frame clones alone and is incomplete. The sample has a few million clones; about nine tenths are singletons. Naive CD4+ cells were CD45RA-selected; the remaining cells were memory. The chain couples TRBV5-6 to TRBJ2-1, with 7 bases identical to TRBD2. The clonotype was recovered from a man younger than 30 in good health. Some clones in this sample may be carry-over from other donors' samples. The sample was naive CD4+ T cells from PBMCs. The subset: CD45RA+ positively selected. In nucleotides, the CDR3 is TGTGCCAGCAGCTTGGTCGTGACTAGCAGATACAATGAGCAGTTCTTC. As protein: CASSLVVTSRYNEQFF.